This T cell receptor beta chain was captured in a study of monozygotic twins with inflammatory bowel disease. TCRdb re-called the 5' RACE reads and gives one entry per CDR3 protein, without DNA. This sample's table reports some 100,000 distinct CDR3 sequences. The CDR3 sequence is 15 residues long. CDR1 and CDR2 (germline): MNHNS, SASEGT. The genes are TRBV6-1 and TRBJ2-5; TCRdb's assignment of TRBD1 cannot be checked, as there is no DNA. The clonotype comes from a human donor with ulcerative colitis or Crohn's disease, or a healthy co-twin of an affected twin (not recorded which). The specimen was blood. This CDR3 is CASSPRDGAKETQYF.